The 2 T cell receptor beta chains below all came from one sample that was sequenced in a study of cytomegalovirus exposure and HLA in healthy donors. The PCR had 60 Vbeta and 13 Jbeta primers. Sequencing was performed with immunoSEQ multiplex PCR; in TCRdb, only in-frame clones are kept and a portion is missing. The sample holds fewer than 200,000 clones, around 83% seen once. Sequencing was done on a sample of PBMCs. Receptor source: a man aged 30-40 years in good health and CMV-seropositive.

The CDR3 bases are TGCGCCAGCAGCTTAACAGGGGATCAGCCCCAGCATTTT. This gives the protein CASSLTGDQPQHF. The chain is built from TRBV5-1 and TRBJ1-5, with TRBD1 matching 7 bases. This CDR3 region has 13 residues. V gave up 2 bases and J gave up 5 bases; unmatched junction bases: 1. CDR1 and CDR2 from the germline V gene are SGHRS and YFSETQ.

In its sample, this clone was seen once. This chain connects TRBV28 to TRBJ2-2, with D hard to call. CDR3 size: 11 residues. Trimming stripped 5 bases from V and 6 bases from J, with 4 bases between. Germline loops: CDR1 MDHEN, CDR2 SYDVKM. The CDR3 loop reads CASSTPGELFF. The CDR3 DNA follows: TGTGCCAGCAGTACTCCCGGGGAGCTGTTTTTT.